Listed below are T cell receptor beta chains from one sample, sequenced in a study of early T cells in non-severe SARS-CoV-2 infection. TCRdb reprocessed the 5' RACE reads with MiXCR, giving one entry per CDR3 protein. Among roughly 61,000 distinct CDR3 sequences listed, over 10% were seen once. The input for sequencing was whole blood, taken at baseline. These receptors were obtained from an adult who was a healthcare worker with PCR-confirmed SARS-CoV-2 infection or an uninfected control (not recorded which). CDR3s include the opening cysteine and the closing phenylalanine or tryptophan.

J gene: TRBJ2-1
V gene: TRBV20-1
CDR3 protein: CSAHGAGGLANEQFF

J gene: TRBJ2-1
V gene: TRBV7-2
CDR3 protein: CASSLVSAGREQFF

J gene: TRBJ1-1
V gene: TRBV12-3/TRBV12-4
CDR3 protein: CASRPHRGNTEAFF

J gene: TRBJ2-3
V gene: TRBV30
CDR3 protein: CAWSIKAGTDTQYF

J gene: TRBJ2-5
V gene: TRBV7-2
CDR3 protein: CASSPGLPVETQYF

J gene: TRBJ1-2
V gene: TRBV19
CDR3 protein: CASSFTGNYGYTF

J gene: TRBJ2-5
V gene: TRBV7-2
CDR3 protein: CASSGGPKETQYF

J gene: TRBJ2-2
V gene: TRBV27
CDR3 protein: CASSSTGGSGTGELFF

J gene: TRBJ2-1
V gene: TRBV30
CDR3 protein: CAWSPIGGDEQFF

J gene: TRBJ1-2
V gene: TRBV11-3
CDR3 protein: CASSLDGDGYGYTF

J gene: TRBJ2-7
V gene: TRBV7-8
CDR3 protein: CASSLTSGGTYEQYF

J gene: TRBJ1-1
V gene: TRBV7-6
CDR3 protein: CASSLGSRGRPEAFF

J gene: TRBJ2-1
V gene: TRBV20-1
CDR3 protein: CSAGGLLGGEQFF

J gene: TRBJ1-1
V gene: TRBV7-9
CDR3 protein: CASSSRDRLWGTEAFF

J gene: TRBJ2-7
V gene: TRBV30
CDR3 protein: CAWSAVPYEQYF

J gene: TRBJ1-6
V gene: TRBV2
CDR3 protein: CASIGQGVRNSPLHF

J gene: TRBJ1-1
V gene: TRBV6-2/TRBV6-3
CDR3 protein: CASSTPRGQTNTEAFF

J gene: TRBJ1-6
V gene: TRBV7-8
CDR3 protein: CASSHGTANSPLHF

J gene: TRBJ2-7
V gene: TRBV4-1
CDR3 protein: CASSVGGGSYEQYF

J gene: TRBJ2-1
V gene: TRBV20-1
CDR3 protein: CSASSLAVLYNEQFF

J gene: TRBJ2-3
V gene: TRBV7-3
CDR3 protein: CASSTSGGTDTQYF

J gene: TRBJ1-6
V gene: TRBV29-1
CDR3 protein: CSVRTGVGDSPLHF

J gene: TRBJ1-2
V gene: TRBV29-1
CDR3 protein: CSVEATTGSNYGYTF

J gene: TRBJ2-7
V gene: TRBV3-1
CDR3 protein: CASSPGHLSAYEQYF

J gene: TRBJ2-7
V gene: TRBV6-6
CDR3 protein: CASSRLSYEQYF

J gene: TRBJ2-5
V gene: TRBV9
CDR3 protein: CASSTTRLGETQYF

J gene: TRBJ2-3
V gene: TRBV7-9
CDR3 protein: CASSLNGRVTDTQYF

J gene: TRBJ1-2
V gene: TRBV12-3/TRBV12-4
CDR3 protein: CASSLNGYTF

J gene: TRBJ1-5
V gene: TRBV27
CDR3 protein: CASSATVRGNQPQHF

J gene: TRBJ2-1
V gene: TRBV27
CDR3 protein: CASSFLQLTFF

J gene: TRBJ1-5
V gene: TRBV12-3/TRBV12-4
CDR3 protein: CASSLVRVQPQHF

J gene: TRBJ1-1
V gene: TRBV6-4
CDR3 protein: CASSDARRGRGGTEAFF

J gene: TRBJ2-1
V gene: TRBV3-1
CDR3 protein: CASSHGYGLQQFF

J gene: TRBJ2-1
V gene: TRBV5-1
CDR3 protein: CASSGGLPESNEQFF

J gene: TRBJ2-7
V gene: TRBV10-2
CDR3 protein: CASKDYEQYF

J gene: TRBJ2-7
V gene: TRBV12-3/TRBV12-4
CDR3 protein: CASSWAEAGVQYF

J gene: TRBJ2-2
V gene: TRBV27
CDR3 protein: CASSRDYIGELFF

J gene: TRBJ2-1
V gene: TRBV11-3
CDR3 protein: CASSLDPVSSYNEQFF

J gene: TRBJ1-5
V gene: TRBV2
CDR3 protein: CASSEASRQPQHF

J gene: TRBJ2-3
V gene: TRBV4-3
CDR3 protein: CASSQDRTGGRTDTQYF

J gene: TRBJ1-1
V gene: TRBV18
CDR3 protein: CASSRPGGTEAFF

J gene: TRBJ1-1
V gene: TRBV28
CDR3 protein: CASRWTGIMNTEAFF

J gene: TRBJ1-5
V gene: TRBV28
CDR3 protein: CASSLMGPNQPQHF

J gene: TRBJ1-1
V gene: TRBV24-1
CDR3 protein: CATSQRLQGDTEAFF

J gene: TRBJ2-7
V gene: TRBV7-8
CDR3 protein: CASSLEGLSGDEQYF

J gene: TRBJ2-2
V gene: TRBV21-1
CDR3 protein: CASSLNRTSASNTGELFF

J gene: TRBJ2-2
V gene: TRBV3-1
CDR3 protein: CASSEIQGRGELFF

J gene: TRBJ1-2
V gene: TRBV28
CDR3 protein: CASNRQGAIYGYTF

J gene: TRBJ1-2
V gene: TRBV20-1
CDR3 protein: CSARDQTGGYGYTF

J gene: TRBJ1-1
V gene: TRBV2
CDR3 protein: CASSEGHSNTEAFF

J gene: TRBJ2-2
V gene: TRBV27
CDR3 protein: CASSLFWSGQAGELFF

J gene: TRBJ2-7
V gene: TRBV5-1
CDR3 protein: CASSPGTAISYEQYF

J gene: TRBJ1-1
V gene: TRBV11-2
CDR3 protein: CASSFGQNTEAFF

J gene: TRBJ1-1
V gene: TRBV18
CDR3 protein: CASSRGLGRTTEAFF